This T cell receptor (beta chain) was captured in a study of breast tumors, draining lymph nodes, adjacent tissues (dated by TCRdb to 2016 to 2017). Regarding the complete study: In breast cancer patients, the study compared the TCR beta repertoires of tumor, adjacent nontumor tissue and axillary lymph nodes. In human breast cancer, the study set out to evaluate how tumor, surrounding tissue and draining lymph node repertoires relate to one another and whether T cells may move between these sites. What the work shows at the level of the full study, not this receptor alone: The study presented the conclusion that tumor T cells originate in lymph nodes as consistent with a hypothesis, not as something directly demonstrated. The data were considered consistent with the idea that most tumor T cells come from the lymph node and then expand in tumor tissue. Tumors showed preferential V and J gene usage, and their T-cell repertoire diversity fell below that of lymph nodes yet above that of nontumor tissue. Tumor and nontumor tissue repertoires were significantly more similar in luminal-like than in basal-like breast cancer.

Lymph node samples came from the axillary draining lymph nodes of breast cancer patients. Sequencing was performed on an Illumina HiSeq 2000. TCR beta chain libraries were generated by multiplex PCR amplification. The amplified TCR beta chain products were analyzed by high-throughput sequencing. TCRdb reworked the public reads: Q25 trimming with fastp, MiXCR clone assembly, productive beta chains retained. Under each unique CDR3 protein, matching rows form one entry showing the most common genes and DNA. Counted in this sample were some 130,000 distinct CDR3 sequences; about 20% of them appeared once. In total, the top ten clones hold about 3.5% of the sample. There are many counts of this clonotype. Its recognized antigen is unknown. No qualities accompany the bases; no much larger clone lies one base away. This receptor was obtained from a female donor with breast cancer. Some clones in this sample may be carry-over from other donors' samples. Sequenced sample: axillary lymph node tissue.

The nucleotide sequence is TGTGCCAGCAGTGAAGAGGGCTCCTACGAGCAGTACTTC. The encoded protein is CASSEEGSYEQYF. In this chain, TRBV6-1 is recombined with TRBJ2-7, with no confidently assigned D gene. CDR1 and CDR2 (MNHNS, SASEGT) derive from the germline V gene. The junction carries 4 bases between V and J, which are trimmed by 1 base and 0 bases respectively. Counted from cysteine to phenylalanine, this CDR3 has 13 amino acids. Only the CDR3 region is kept as DNA, spanning 39 bases read in frame from base 1.